Listed below are T cell receptor beta chains from one sample, sequenced in a study of cytomegalovirus exposure and HLA in healthy donors. Repertoires were generated with immunoSEQ multiplex PCR, while TCRdb's copy carries only in-frame clones and drops some. The sample yields about 140,000 clones, 88% seen once. The sequencing sample was made of PBMCs. The receptors were sampled from a woman aged 40 to 55 in good health and CMV-seronegative. The CDR3 runs from the conserved cysteine through the conserved F or W. The size field is filled for only some rows; it gives once, few, many or a size class.

abundance: -; v_gene: TRBV7-9; CDR3aa: CASSPQGGGGQPQHF
abundance: once; v_gene: TRBV6-1; CDR3aa: CASSEGFLEEKLFF
abundance: -; v_gene: TRBV30; CDR3aa: CAWSPTGDSTDTQYF
abundance: once; v_gene: TRBV5-1; CDR3aa: CASSLGVGGPPYNEQFF
abundance: -; v_gene: TRBV5-1; CDR3aa: CASSLRGTHGTEKLFF
abundance: -; v_gene: TRBV25-1; CDR3aa: CASSGVEGTEDNYGYTF
abundance: few; v_gene: TRBV4-3; CDR3aa: CASSQDARGLYTGELFF
abundance: -; v_gene: TRBV5-1; CDR3aa: CASSLGLAGEAGEFF
abundance: -; v_gene: TRBV19; CDR3aa: CASSISTSGRPDTQYF
abundance: -; v_gene: TRBV7-3; CDR3aa: CASSPFGGAGSETQYF
abundance: -; v_gene: TRBV6-1; CDR3aa: CATTEFLGAFF
abundance: -; v_gene: TRBV5-1; CDR3aa: CASSLVAPRLNNEQFF
abundance: -; v_gene: TRBV7-9; CDR3aa: CSSSIQGGNQPQHF
abundance: -; v_gene: TRBV15; CDR3aa: CATSRVGGLAAAETQYF
abundance: -; v_gene: TRBV7-9; CDR3aa: CASTYSGDTEAFF
abundance: -; v_gene: TRBV9; CDR3aa: CASSVEVGGLLVTGELFF
abundance: -; v_gene: TRBV7-6; CDR3aa: CASSMNRGGYEQYF
abundance: -; v_gene: TRBV6-1; CDR3aa: CASSRTRTDTQYF
abundance: -; v_gene: TRBV7-2; CDR3aa: CASSTLAGGFYEQYF
abundance: -; v_gene: TRBV7-9; CDR3aa: CASSFESGSYEQYF
abundance: -; v_gene: TRBV19; CDR3aa: CASSRWGRNTEAFF
abundance: -; v_gene: TRBV5-1; CDR3aa: CASSVTGTSVSYEQYF
abundance: few; v_gene: TRBV4-1; CDR3aa: CASSRGTVEAFF
abundance: -; v_gene: TRBV5-1; CDR3aa: CASSLAPAGGMNEQFF